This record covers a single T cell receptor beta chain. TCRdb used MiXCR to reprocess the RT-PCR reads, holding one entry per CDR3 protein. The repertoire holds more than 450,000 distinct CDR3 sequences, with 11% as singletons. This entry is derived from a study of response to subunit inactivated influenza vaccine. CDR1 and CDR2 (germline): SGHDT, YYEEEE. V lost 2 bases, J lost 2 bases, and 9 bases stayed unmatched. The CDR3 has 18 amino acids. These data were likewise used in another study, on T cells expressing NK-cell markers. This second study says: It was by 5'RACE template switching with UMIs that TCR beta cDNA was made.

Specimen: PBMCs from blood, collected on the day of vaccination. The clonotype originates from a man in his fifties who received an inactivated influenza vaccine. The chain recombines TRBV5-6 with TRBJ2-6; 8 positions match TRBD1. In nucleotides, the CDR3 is TGTGCCAGCAGCTTTGGACAGGGTAGAGTCGCTGGGGCCAACGTCCTGACTTTC. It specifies CASSFGQGRVAGANVLTF.